This passage covers 21 T cell receptor beta chains from one sample sequenced in a study of technical replicates of blood from a few donors. TCRdb keeps only in-frame clones here, not all; method: immunoSEQ multiplex PCR. The table shows fewer than 95,000 clones, with about 94% occurring only once. The sample consisted of T cells isolated from PBMCs. The source is a human donor in good health.

This clone appeared a single time. The chain is built from TRBV6-5 and TRBJ1-1; weak D call: TRBD1 (6 bases). V was trimmed by 6 bases and J by 1 base, leaving 9 bases between them. The CDR3 totals 13 residues. Germline loops: CDR1 MNHEY, CDR2 SVGAGI. The CDR3 coding sequence is TGTGCCAGCAGCCGGACAGAGAACACTGAAGCTTTCTTT. Encoded protein: CASSRTENTEAFF.

The chain is built from TRBV4-1 and TRBJ2-2; 8 positions agree with TRBD2. J lost 1 base, V lost 7 bases, and 8 bases had no gene match. This CDR3 is built from 16 residues. Germline V CDR1 and CDR2: MGHRA, YSYEKL. CDR3 loop: CASTFRGGENTGELFF. The CDR3 DNA reads TGCGCCAGCACCTTTCGGGGGGGAGAGAACACCGGGGAGCTGTTTTTT.

This clone was seen a single time. The rearrangement joins TRBV29-1 to TRBJ2-1; TRBD2 agrees at 9 bases. Germline loops: CDR1 SQVTM, CDR2 ANQGSEA. The CDR3 is made up of 15 amino acids. With 3 bases clipped from V and 4 bases from J, the junction kept 7 bases outside the gene matches. CDR3 residues: CSVELTSGHYNEQFF. The CDR3 bases are TGCAGCGTTGAGCTGACTAGCGGACATTACAATGAGCAGTTCTTC.

The chain has TRBV7-9 and TRBJ2-7; 7 nucleotides line up with TRBD2. The CDR3 sequence is 14 residues long. Germline-derived CDR1 and CDR2 are SEHNR and FQNEAQ (reference sequence). Trimming took 2 bases from V and 6 from J; bases not matched to a gene: 7. DNA of the CDR3: TGTGCCAGCAGCTTATCTCGCCCGGGGGGCGAGCAGTACTTC. This sequence encodes CASSLSRPGGEQYF. The full variable domain, rest sourced from reference TRBV7-9 and TRBJ2-7, is DTGVSQNPRHKITKRGQNVTFRCDPISEHNRLYWYRQTLGQGPEFLTYFQNEAQLEKSRLLSDRFSAERPKGSFSTLEIQRTEQGDSAMYLCASSLSRPGGEQYFGPGTRLTVT.

The chain combines TRBV29-1 with TRBJ2-1, with 15 bases lining up with TRBD2. There are 17 residues in the CDR3. Per the germline V gene, CDR1 is SQVTM and CDR2 is ANQGSEA. With V trimmed by 7 bases and J by 3 bases, 10 bases remained unmatched. CDR3: CSGYGLAGGPVYNEQFF. In DNA, the CDR3 is TGCAGCGGGTACGGACTAGCGGGAGGGCCGGTCTACAATGAGCAGTTCTTC.

The V gene is TRBV7-2, the J gene TRBJ2-3; a weak D match, TRBD2 (6 bases). V was pared by 1 base and J by 4 bases, with 12 bases between. The CDR3 has 15 residues. Germline loops: CDR1 SGHTA, CDR2 FQGNSA. The CDR3 nucleotides are TGTGCCAGCAGCTTAGTAGTGGGGGGAGCAGATACGCAGTATTTT. Its protein is CASSLVVGGADTQYF.

The chain couples TRBV14 to TRBJ1-2, with a possible D match to TRBD1 (5 bases). Germline lookup yields CDR1 SGHDN and CDR2 FVKESK. V lost 2 bases and J 4 bases, leaving 26 bases between the germline ends. The length of the CDR3 is 19 residues. The CDR3 loop reads CASSQSISRTPNSIYGYTF. The CDR3 DNA reads as TGTGCCAGCAGCCAATCCATTTCAAGGACACCGAATTCTATCTATGGCTACACCTTC.

The chain links TRBV7-6 to TRBJ2-2, with a tentative D call TRBD2 (6 bases). The V gene's germline CDR1 is SGHVS and CDR2 FNYEAQ. The CDR3 runs 16 residues. With 4 bases removed from V and 0 bases from J, the gap between germline ends came to 12 bases. The CDR3 reads CASSSRAGTNTGELFF. CDR3 bases: TGTGCCAGCAGCTCGCGGGCGGGAACGAACACCGGGGAGCTGTTTTTT.

The chain recombines TRBV28 with TRBJ1-5, with 8 positions matching TRBD1. CDR3 length: 15 amino acids. V dropped 6 bases and J dropped 5; count of bases not matched to a gene: 9. The germline V gene encodes CDR1 MDHEN and CDR2 SYDVKM. The CDR3 region is CASSSTDRDYQPQHF. As DNA, the CDR3 is TGTGCCAGCAGCTCCACGGACAGGGACTATCAGCCCCAGCATTTT.

The chain couples TRBV5-1 to TRBJ2-7; D unclear. Germline V gene lookup returns CDR1 SGHRS and CDR2 YFSETQ. The CDR3 totals 12 residues. Between the trimmed V and J ends, which lost 1 base and 3 bases, there was a span of 5 bases. This CDR3 is CASSLNSYEQYF. The CDR3 DNA sequence: TGCGCCAGCAGCTTGAACAGCTACGAGCAGTACTTC.

The chain carries TRBV18 and TRBJ2-2, with D possibly being TRBD1 (6 bases). From germline, CDR1 is KGHSH and CDR2 LQKENI. The CDR3 spans 15 residues. V was cut by 3 bases and J by 1 base, with 9 bases left in between. The CDR3 loop reads CASSPNRENTGELFF. In nucleotides, the CDR3 is TGTGCCAGCTCACCTAACAGGGAGAACACCGGGGAGCTGTTTTTT. Looking up the rest from reference TRBV18 and TRBJ2-2 gives the full variable domain: NAGVMQNPRHLVRRRGQEARLRCSPMKGHSHVYWYRQLPEEGLKFMVYLQKENIIDESGMPKERFSAEFPKEGPSILRIQQVVRGDSAAYFCASSPNRENTGELFFGEGSRLTVL.

This clone was observed once. The CDR3 here is CSVEADLAARTYNEQFF. The CDR3 DNA sequence: TGCAGCGTTGAAGCCGACCTAGCGGCCCGAACCTACAATGAGCAGTTCTTC. The chain is built from TRBV29-1 and TRBJ2-1; 7 bases are a match to TRBD2. Germline V gene lookup returns CDR1 SQVTM and CDR2 ANQGSEA. There are 17 residues in the CDR3. V shed 1 base, J shed 2 bases, and the junction held 11 bases outside the gene matches.

The chain uses TRBV5-5 and TRBJ2-7; TRBD1 might be the D (6 bases). Germline CDR1 SGHKS, CDR2 YYEKEE (reference sequence). V dropped 6 bases and J dropped 0 bases, with 19 bases sitting between them. The length of the CDR3 is 16 residues. The CDR3 spells CASTERTGHSSYEQYF. The CDR3 bases are TGTGCCAGCACCGAACGAACAGGGCACAGCTCCTACGAGCAGTACTTC.

J is TRBJ2-1 and V is TRBV4-2, with D possibly matching TRBD1 (6 bases). The CDR3 is made up of 15 amino acids. The germline V gene encodes CDR1 LGHNA and CDR2 YNFKEQ. V dropped 1 base and J dropped 5 bases, with 12 bases sitting between them. The CDR3 loop is CASSQVQGSHNEQFF. CDR3 in DNA: TGTGCCAGCAGCCAAGTGCAGGGGTCCCACAATGAGCAGTTCTTC.

The V and J genes are TRBV10-2 and TRBJ2-2, with TRBD2 matching over 11 bases. Looked up from germline, CDR1 is WSHSY and CDR2 is SAAADI. The V segment lost 7 bases and the J segment 2 bases; nucleotides outside the gene matches: 3. The CDR3 has 15 amino acids. The CDR3 reads CASKRLAGNTGELFF. DNA for the CDR3: TGCGCCAGCAAAAGACTAGCGGGAAACACCGGGGAGCTGTTTTTT.

The genes are TRBV5-1 and TRBJ1-1, with D perhaps TRBD1 (5 bases). Trimming took 0 bases from V and 4 from J, leaving 13 bases between them. Germline V gene lookup returns CDR1 SGHRS and CDR2 YFSETQ. CDR3 length: 15 residues. This chain's CDR3 is CASSLGAGPGTEAFF. The CDR3 DNA follows: TGCGCCAGCAGCTTGGGCGCAGGGCCGGGCACTGAAGCTTTCTTT.

The chain uses TRBV19 and TRBJ1-1; D gene unclear. The germline V gene has CDR1 LNHDA and CDR2 SQIVND (reference sequence). V was pared by 1 base and J by 3 bases, with 15 bases between. This CDR3 has 16 residues. CDR3 sequence reads: CASSIGGLGKDTEAFF. CDR3 nucleotide sequence: TGTGCCAGTAGTATAGGCGGTTTAGGTAAGGACACTGAAGCTTTCTTT.

The chain employs TRBV5-1 and TRBJ2-1; TRBD2 is a possible D gene (6 bases). V lost 5 bases and J 4 bases, leaving 13 bases between the germline ends. There are 14 residues in the CDR3. The germline gives CDR1 SGHRS, CDR2 YFSETQ. CDR3 coding DNA: TGCGCCAGCAGTCCGGGGGAGCTTTACAATGAGCAGTTCTTC. This encodes CASSPGELYNEQFF.

This clone appeared a single time. CDR3 DNA sequence: TGTGCCAGCAGCTTAGGGCCCCCCGGGGGGTATGGCTACACCTTC. Translation: CASSLGPPGGYGYTF. V and J are TRBV7-9 and TRBJ1-2, with a tentative D call TRBD1 (5 bases). This CDR3 is built from 15 residues. CDR1 SEHNR and CDR2 FQNEAQ come from the germline V gene (reference sequence). Trimming took 1 base from V and 5 from J, leaving 14 bases between them. Full variable domain (outside the CDR3, taken from reference TRBV7-9 and TRBJ1-2): DTGVSQNPRHKITKRGQNVTFRCDPISEHNRLYWYRQTLGQGPEFLTYFQNEAQLEKSRLLSDRFSAERPKGSFSTLEIQRTEQGDSAMYLCASSLGPPGGYGYTFGSGTRLTVV.

The chain recombines TRBV5-8 with TRBJ2-1, with TRBD2 matching 13 bases. V lost 4 bases and J lost 7; bases outside the gene matches: 8. Germline lookup yields CDR1 SGHTS and CDR2 YDEGEE. This CDR3 has 16 residues. The CDR3 loop is CASSQLTSGGRNEQFF. The CDR3 bases are TGTGCCAGCAGCCAGCTGACTAGCGGGGGGCGAAATGAGCAGTTCTTC.

The chain joins TRBV7-3 to TRBJ2-6, with D maybe TRBD2 (5 bases). The CDR3 length is 15 residues. CDR1 is SGHTA and CDR2 is FQGTGA in the germline V gene. Trimming pared 5 bases from V and 4 bases from J, leaving 12 bases between. The CDR3 DNA sequence: TGTGCCAGCAGCGCTCAGCCGGGGGGGGCCAACGTCCTGACTTTC. Its translation: CASSAQPGGANVLTF.